The present entry profiles one T cell receptor beta chain with its context. The target antigen is unknown. One end of the junction does not line up with germline, which may come from a read error. The germline V gene has CDR1 MNHEY and CDR2 SVGAGI. CDR3 length: 15 amino acids. Synthesis of TCR beta cDNA was carried out from 500 ng total RNA with a constant-region primer. It was through three nested multiplex PCR rounds of slightly modified ARM-PCR that TCR beta libraries arose. Primers for the first two PCR rounds were TRBV1-TRBV30 forward primers and a C-beta reverse primer (approximately 9 cycles per round). One entry per CDR3 protein, called by TCRdb with MiXCR from the multiplex PCR reads. The table has just over 300,000 distinct CDR3 sequences, 50% to 75% seen once. The sample originates from a study of tumor-infiltrating lymphocytes in primary liver carcinoma. About the study: The tumors, T1-T3 N0M0 lesions, were about 4.2 to 11 cm across. Sequencing of the samples generated roughly 3.5 to 7.13 million productive TCRbeta reads, with similar yields across tissue types.

Findings of the study overall: Pairs comparing tumor with adjacent tissue or blood overlapped less than pairs drawn from tumor regions.

Unsorted whole blood yielded the blood RNA, and germline DNA was also extracted. Before the operation took place, roughly 3.6 milliliters of peripheral blood were collected. V gene TRBV6-5 combines with J gene TRBJ2-5, with a weak D call TRBD2 (6 bases). This clonotype was obtained from a woman in her twenties or thirties with primary liver carcinoma and hepatitis B virus infection. Sequencing was performed on peripheral blood. The CDR3 DNA reads as TGTGCCAGCAGTCCGCGGGACGGCGGCAGGGAGAACCAGTACTTC. It encodes CASSPRDGGRENQYF.